This TCR beta chain came from a study of identical twins. From germline, CDR1 is SGHAT and CDR2 FQNNGV. The CDR3 is made up of 16 amino acids. J was trimmed by 4 bases and V by 0 bases; bases with no gene match: 5. This clonotype has only a few counts. TCRdb reprocessed the 5' RACE reads with MiXCR, giving one entry per CDR3 protein. This sample has roughly 200,000 distinct CDR3 sequences, with around 8% found just once. The same data also contributed to another study, on yellow fever vaccine responses in identical twins.

Sequencing was done on a sample of memory (CD45RO+) T cells sorted from blood. The chain is built from TRBV11-2 and TRBJ2-2; 7 bases line up with TRBD1. This TCR was recovered from a woman between 18 and 29 years old in good health. This CDR3 reads CASSLESRGRTGELFF. DNA for the CDR3: TGTGCCAGCAGCTTAGAGTCGAGGGGGCGCACCGGGGAGCTGTTTTTT.